This T cell receptor (beta chain) was recovered during a study of early T cells in non-severe SARS-CoV-2 infection. The TCR library protocol was used to attach unique molecular identifiers. These identifiers were attached to individual cDNA molecules. MiXCR, applied by TCRdb to the 5' RACE reads, yields one record per CDR3 protein. The data contain tens of thousands of distinct CDR3 sequences, about an eighth of them seen just once; the ten biggest clones take up about 1.3%. Germline V CDR1 and CDR2: MGHDK, SYGVNS. V was shortened by 3 bases and J by 7 bases, with 16 bases between the two germline ends. The CDR3 extends over 16 amino acids.

The origin of this receptor is an adult who was a healthcare worker with PCR-confirmed SARS-CoV-2 infection or an uninfected control (not recorded which). Sequenced sample: whole blood. The gene calls are TRBV25-1 and TRBJ1-6; D is possibly TRBD1 (5 bases). Here the CDR3 DNA reads TGTGCCAGCAGTGACGATCGGGACTCCCCAAATTCACCCCTCCACTTT. It yields the protein CASSDDRDSPNSPLHF.